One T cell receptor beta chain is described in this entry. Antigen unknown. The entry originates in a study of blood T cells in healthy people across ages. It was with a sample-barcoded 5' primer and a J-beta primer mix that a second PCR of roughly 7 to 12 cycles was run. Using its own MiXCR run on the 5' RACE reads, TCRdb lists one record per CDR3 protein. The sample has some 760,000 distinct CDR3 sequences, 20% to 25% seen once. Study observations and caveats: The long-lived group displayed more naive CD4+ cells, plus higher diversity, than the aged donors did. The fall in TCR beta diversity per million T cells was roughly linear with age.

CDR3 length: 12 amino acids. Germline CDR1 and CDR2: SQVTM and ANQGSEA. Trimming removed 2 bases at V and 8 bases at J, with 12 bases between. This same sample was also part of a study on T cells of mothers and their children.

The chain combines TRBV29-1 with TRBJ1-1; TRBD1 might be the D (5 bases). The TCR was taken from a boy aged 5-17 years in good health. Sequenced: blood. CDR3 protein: CSVESEGPEAFF. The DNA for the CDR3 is TGCAGCGTTGAATCAGAGGGACCGGAAGCTTTCTTT. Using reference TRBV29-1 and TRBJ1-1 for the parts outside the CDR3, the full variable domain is SAVISQKPSRDICQRGTSLTIQCQVDSQVTMMFWYRQQPGQSLTLIATANQGSEATYESGFVIDKFPISRPNLTFSTLTVSNMSPEDSSIYLCSVESEGPEAFFGQGTRLTVV.